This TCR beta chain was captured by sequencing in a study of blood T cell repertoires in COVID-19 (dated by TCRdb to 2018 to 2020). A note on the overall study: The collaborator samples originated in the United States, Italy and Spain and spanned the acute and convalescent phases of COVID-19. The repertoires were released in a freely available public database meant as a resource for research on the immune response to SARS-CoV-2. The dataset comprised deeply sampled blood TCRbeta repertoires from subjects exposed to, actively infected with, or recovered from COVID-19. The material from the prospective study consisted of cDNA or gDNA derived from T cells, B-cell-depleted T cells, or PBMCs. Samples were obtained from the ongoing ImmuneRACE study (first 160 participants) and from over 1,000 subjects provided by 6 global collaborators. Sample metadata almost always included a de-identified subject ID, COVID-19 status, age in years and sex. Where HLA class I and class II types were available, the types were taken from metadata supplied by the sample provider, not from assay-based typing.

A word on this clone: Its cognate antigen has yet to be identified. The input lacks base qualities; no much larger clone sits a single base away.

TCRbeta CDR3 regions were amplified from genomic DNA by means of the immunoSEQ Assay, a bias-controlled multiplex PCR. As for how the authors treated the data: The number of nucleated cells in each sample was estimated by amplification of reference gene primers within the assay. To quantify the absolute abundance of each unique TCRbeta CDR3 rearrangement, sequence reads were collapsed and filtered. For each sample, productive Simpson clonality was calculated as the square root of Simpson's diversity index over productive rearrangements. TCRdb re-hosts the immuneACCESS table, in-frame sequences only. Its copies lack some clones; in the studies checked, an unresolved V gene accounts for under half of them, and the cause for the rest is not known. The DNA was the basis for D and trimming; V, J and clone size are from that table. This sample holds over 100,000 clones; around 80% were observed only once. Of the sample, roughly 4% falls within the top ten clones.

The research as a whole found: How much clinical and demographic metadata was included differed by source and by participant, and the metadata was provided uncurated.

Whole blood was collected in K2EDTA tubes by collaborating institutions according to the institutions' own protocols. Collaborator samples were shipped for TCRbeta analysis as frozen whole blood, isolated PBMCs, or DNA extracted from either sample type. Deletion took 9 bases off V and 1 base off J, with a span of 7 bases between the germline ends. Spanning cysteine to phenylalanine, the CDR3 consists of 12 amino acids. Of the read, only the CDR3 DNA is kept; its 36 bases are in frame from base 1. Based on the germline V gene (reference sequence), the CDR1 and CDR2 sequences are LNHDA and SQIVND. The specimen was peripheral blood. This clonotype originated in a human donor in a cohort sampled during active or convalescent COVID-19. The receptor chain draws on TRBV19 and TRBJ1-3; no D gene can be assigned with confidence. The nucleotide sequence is TGTGCCAGCGGGAGTTCTGGAAACACCATATATTTT. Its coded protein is CASGSSGNTIYF.